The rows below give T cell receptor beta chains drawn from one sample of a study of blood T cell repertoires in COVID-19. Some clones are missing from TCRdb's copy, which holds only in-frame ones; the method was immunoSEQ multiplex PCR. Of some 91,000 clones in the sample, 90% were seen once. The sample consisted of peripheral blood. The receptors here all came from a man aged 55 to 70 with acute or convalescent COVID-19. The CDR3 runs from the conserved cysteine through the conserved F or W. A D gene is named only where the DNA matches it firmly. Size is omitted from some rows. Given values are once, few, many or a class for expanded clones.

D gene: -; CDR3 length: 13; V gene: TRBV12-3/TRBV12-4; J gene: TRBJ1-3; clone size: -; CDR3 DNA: TGTGCCAGCAGTTTGTCCCAAAGAAACACCATATATTTT; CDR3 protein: CASSLSQRNTIYF
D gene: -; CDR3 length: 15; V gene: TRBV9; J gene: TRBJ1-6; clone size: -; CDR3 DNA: TGTGCCAGCAGCGTAGGGAGCTCCTATAATTCACCCCTCCACTTT; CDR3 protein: CASSVGSSYNSPLHF
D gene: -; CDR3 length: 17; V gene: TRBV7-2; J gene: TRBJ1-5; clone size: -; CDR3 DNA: TGTGCCAGCAGCTTAGTAGGTCTCAGGAATAGCAATCAGCCCCAGCATTTT; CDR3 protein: CASSLVGLRNSNQPQHF
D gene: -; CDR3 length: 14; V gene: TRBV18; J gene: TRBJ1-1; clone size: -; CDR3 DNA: TGTGCCAGCTCAACGCGTCGCGATAACACTGAAGCTTTCTTT; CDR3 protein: CASSTRRDNTEAFF
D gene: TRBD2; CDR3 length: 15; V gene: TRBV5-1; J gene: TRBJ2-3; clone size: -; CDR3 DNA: TGCGCCAGCAGCCCCGGGGGGTACCTCACAGATACGCAGTATTTT; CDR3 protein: CASSPGGYLTDTQYF
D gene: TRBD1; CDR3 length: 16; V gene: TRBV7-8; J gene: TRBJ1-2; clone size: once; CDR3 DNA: TGTGCCAGCAGCAAGGGGGCCATTCAAGCTAACTATGGCTACACCTTC; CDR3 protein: CASSKGAIQANYGYTF
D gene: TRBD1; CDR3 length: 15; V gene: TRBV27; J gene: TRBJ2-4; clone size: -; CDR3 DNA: TGTGCCAGCAGTCCGACAACAGGGGGGTTAAACATTCAGTACTTC; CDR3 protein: CASSPTTGGLNIQYF
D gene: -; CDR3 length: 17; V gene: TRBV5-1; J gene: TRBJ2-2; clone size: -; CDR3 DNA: TGCGCCAGCAGCTTGTCGGCTAGGCAGGGATGGAGCGGGGAGCTGTTTTTT; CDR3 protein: CASSLSARQGWSGELFF
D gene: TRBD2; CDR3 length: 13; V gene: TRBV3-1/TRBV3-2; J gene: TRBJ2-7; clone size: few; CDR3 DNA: TGTGCCAGCAGCCAAACCTCTAGCGGGGGGGCATACTTC; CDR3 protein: CASSQTSSGGAYF
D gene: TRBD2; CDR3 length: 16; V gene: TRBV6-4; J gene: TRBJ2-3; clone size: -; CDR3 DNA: TGTGCCAGCAGTGACTCAGGCGGGGGGGCCGCAGATACGCAGTATTTT; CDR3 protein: CASSDSGGGAADTQYF
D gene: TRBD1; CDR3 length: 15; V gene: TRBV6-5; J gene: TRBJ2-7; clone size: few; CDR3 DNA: TGTGCCAGCGGAGCCGGGACAGGGTCTACCTACGAGCAGTACTTC; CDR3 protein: CASGAGTGSTYEQYF
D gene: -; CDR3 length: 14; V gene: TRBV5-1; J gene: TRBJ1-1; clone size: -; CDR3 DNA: TGCGCCAGCCAAGGACGGGGGGAGAACACTGAAGCTTTCTTT; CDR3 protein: CASQGRGENTEAFF
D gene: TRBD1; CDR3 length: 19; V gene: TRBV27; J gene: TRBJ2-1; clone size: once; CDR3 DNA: TGTGCCAGCAGTCAAACCGGGACAGGGGGTTTAAGCTCCTACAATGAGCAGTTCTTC; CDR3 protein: CASSQTGTGGLSSYNEQFF
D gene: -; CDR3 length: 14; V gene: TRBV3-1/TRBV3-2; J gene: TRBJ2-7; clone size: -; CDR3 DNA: TGTGCCAGCAGCCGAACAGGAAAAACCTACGAGCAGTACTTC; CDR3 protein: CASSRTGKTYEQYF
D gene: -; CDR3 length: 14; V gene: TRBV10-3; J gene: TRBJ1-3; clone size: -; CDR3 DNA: TGTGCCATCAGTGCCCAGGGGTCGGGAAACACCATATATTTT; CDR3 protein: CAISAQGSGNTIYF
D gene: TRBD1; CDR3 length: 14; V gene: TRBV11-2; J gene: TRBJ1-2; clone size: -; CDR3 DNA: TGTGCCAGCAGCCCCCAGGGGGCTAACTATGGCTACACCTTC; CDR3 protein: CASSPQGANYGYTF
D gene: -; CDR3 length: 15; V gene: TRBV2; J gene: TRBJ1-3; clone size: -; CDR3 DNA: TGTGCCAGCAACCGGGACAACTTCTCTGGAAACACCATATATTTT; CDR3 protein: CASNRDNFSGNTIYF
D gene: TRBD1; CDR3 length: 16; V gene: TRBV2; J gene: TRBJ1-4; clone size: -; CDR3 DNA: TGTGCCAGCAGTCCCCTAACAGGGGGATTAGATGAAAAACTGTTTTTT; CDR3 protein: CASSPLTGGLDEKLFF
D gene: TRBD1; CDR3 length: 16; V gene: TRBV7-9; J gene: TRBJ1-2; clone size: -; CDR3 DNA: TGTGCCAGCAGCCCCTACAGGGGGCGGTTGGTTGATGGCTACACCTTC; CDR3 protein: CASSPYRGRLVDGYTF
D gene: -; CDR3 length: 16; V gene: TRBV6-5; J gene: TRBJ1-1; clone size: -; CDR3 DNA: TGTGCCAGCAGTTACGCCCACCAGGGCCCGAACACTGAAGCTTTCTTT; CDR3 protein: CASSYAHQGPNTEAFF
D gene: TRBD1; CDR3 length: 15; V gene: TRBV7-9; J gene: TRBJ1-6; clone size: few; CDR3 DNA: TGTGCCAGCACAGGACAGGGGGTTGCTAATTCACCCCTCCACTTT; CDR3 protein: CASTGQGVANSPLHF
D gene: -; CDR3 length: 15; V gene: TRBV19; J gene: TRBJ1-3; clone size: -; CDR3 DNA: TGTGCCAGTAGTGACAGGACGTTCTCTGGAAACACCATATATTTT; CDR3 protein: CASSDRTFSGNTIYF
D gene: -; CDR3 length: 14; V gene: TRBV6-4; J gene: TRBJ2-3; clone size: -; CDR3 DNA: TGTGCCAGCAGTGACTCGAGTACTTCAGATACGCAGTATTTT; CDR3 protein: CASSDSSTSDTQYF
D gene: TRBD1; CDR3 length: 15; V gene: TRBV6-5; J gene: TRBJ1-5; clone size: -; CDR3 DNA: TGTGCCAGCAGTTGGAGACAGGGGGCCTATCAGCCCCAGCATTTT; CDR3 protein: CASSWRQGAYQPQHF